Shown below are 27 T cell receptor beta chains from a single sample sequenced in a study of naive and memory T cell subsets. An equimolar mix of two oligonucleotides served as the beta constant-region primer for TRBC1 and TRBC2. Four rounds of PCR amplified the ligated cDNA using nested alpha and beta constant-region primers plus SP2. TCRdb processed the UMI-ligation and nested PCR reads anew with MiXCR; each CDR3 protein has one entry. The sample yields 95,000 to 150,000 distinct CDR3 sequences, just over 35% seen once. The sample was central memory CD4+ T cells from blood. The receptor source for this set is a human donor in good health.

The V gene is TRBV5-6, the J gene TRBJ2-3, with D possibly matching TRBD1 (5 bases). CDR1 SGHDT and CDR2 YYEEEE come from the germline V gene. The V end lost 0 bases, the J end lost 5 bases, and 13 bases lay between the germline ends. This CDR3 spans 15 amino acids. The CDR3 bases are TGTGCCAGCAGCTTGGAAGGGGATTCGGGAGATACGCAGTATTTT. It yields the protein CASSLEGDSGDTQYF.

The CDR3 loop reads CASASRGVGNEQFF. The DNA for the CDR3 is TGTGCCAGTGCATCCCGCGGGGTGGGCAATGAGCAGTTCTTC. The chain recombines TRBV19 with TRBJ2-1; weak D call: TRBD2 (6 bases). CDR3 size: 14 residues. V shed 8 bases and J shed 6 bases, with 17 bases lying between them. CDR1 is LNHDA, CDR2 SQIVND, per germline (reference sequence).

This clonotype has only a few counts. The chain uses TRBV28 and TRBJ1-5; 7 bases map to TRBD1. The V and J ends lost 6 bases and 4 bases, in that order; junction bases with no gene match: 12. CDR3 length: 16 residues. CDR1 MDHEN and CDR2 SYDVKM come from the germline V gene. The CDR3 is CASRYPGGLGNQPQHF. The CDR3 DNA reads as TGTGCCAGCAGGTATCCAGGGGGTTTGGGGAATCAGCCCCAGCATTTT.

The V call is TRBV29-1, the J call TRBJ2-5, with TRBD2 as a possible D gene (6 bases). CDR1 is SQVTM, CDR2 ANQGSEA, per germline. V was cut by 5 bases and J by 5 bases, with 12 bases left in between. The CDR3 is made up of 12 amino acids. The CDR3 DNA reads TGCAGCGTTTGGGGAGGTGCGGAGACCCAGTACTTC. Its translation: CSVWGGAETQYF.

This clonotype has just a few counts. The rearrangement joins TRBV28 to TRBJ2-5; D is possibly TRBD1 or TRBD2 (6 bases each). Trimming cost V 3 bases and J 1 base, with 27 bases left between them. Germline CDR1 reads MDHEN; CDR2 reads SYDVKM. The CDR3 length is 20 residues. CDR3 region: CASSFGPDGTTTGLQETQYF. The CDR3 DNA follows: TGTGCCAGCAGTTTCGGTCCGGATGGGACAACTACGGGACTCCAAGAGACCCAGTACTTC.

The rearrangement joins TRBV2 to TRBJ2-7, with 7 bases lining up with TRBD1. The CDR3 is made up of 15 amino acids. In germline, CDR1 is SNHLY, CDR2 FYNNEI. The J segment lost 2 bases and the V segment lost 7 bases, leaving 11 bases of the junction unmatched. The CDR3 loop is CASKDLVDRPYEQYF. In nucleotides, the CDR3 is TGTGCCAGCAAGGATTTAGTGGACAGGCCCTACGAGCAGTACTTC.

The chain is built from TRBV29-1 and TRBJ2-1; a weak D match, TRBD2 (6 bases). Trimming pared 1 base from V and 0 bases from J, leaving 10 bases between. This CDR3 has 15 residues. Looked up from germline, CDR1 is SQVTM and CDR2 is ANQGSEA. DNA for the CDR3: TGCAGCGTTGAAGGGGGAGGAAGCTCCTACAATGAGCAGTTCTTC. This sequence encodes CSVEGGGSSYNEQFF.

J is TRBJ2-4 and V is TRBV2; 7 bases align to TRBD1. The CDR3 extends over 13 amino acids. J gave up 8 bases and V 4 bases, and 5 bases lay outside the gene matches. Germline CDR1 reads SNHLY; CDR2 reads FYNNEI. DNA for the CDR3: TGTGCCAGCAGTGTGGGGCAGGGGGACATTCAGTACTTC. Its translation: CASSVGQGDIQYF.

The chain is built from TRBV4-1 and TRBJ2-3, with D maybe TRBD1 (6 bases). CDR3 size: 16 residues. Trimming stripped 0 bases from V and 3 bases from J, with 13 bases between. Germline V CDR1 and CDR2: MGHRA, YSYEKL. The CDR3 DNA is TGCGCCAGCAGCCAAGAAGGGGGTCAGAGGACAGATACGCAGTATTTT. It specifies CASSQEGGQRTDTQYF.

The chain links TRBV20-1 to TRBJ2-4; D gene ambiguous. The CDR3 has 12 residues. The germline V gene encodes CDR1 DFQATT and CDR2 SNEGSKA (reference sequence). CDR3 protein: CSVTRGKNIQYF. The CDR3 DNA sequence: TGCAGCGTCACCCGCGGCAAAAACATTCAGTACTTC.

The rearrangement uses TRBV29-1 and TRBJ2-3; D perhaps matches TRBD1 (6 bases). In germline, CDR1 is SQVTM, CDR2 ANQGSEA. This CDR3 spans 13 amino acids. V was trimmed by 5 bases and J by 1 base, leaving 10 bases between them. CDR3 DNA: TGCAGCGTTCGCCGACAGGGCACAGATACGCAGTATTTT. Translation gives CSVRRQGTDTQYF.

This sequence joins TRBV20-1 and TRBJ2-3; 12 positions match TRBD2. J was trimmed by 1 base and V by 5 bases; bases with no gene match: 1. Germline V CDR1 and CDR2: DFQATT, SNEGSKA (reference sequence). The CDR3 spans 14 residues. CDR3 bases: TGCAGTGCTCGACTAGCGGGAGGCACAGATACGCAGTATTTT. This sequence encodes CSARLAGGTDTQYF.

This chain uses TRBV6-6 with TRBJ2-7; tentatively, D is TRBD1 or TRBD2 (5 bases each). From germline, CDR1 is MNHNY and CDR2 SVGAGI (reference sequence). The CDR3 is 13 residues long. The V end was cut by 2 bases, the J end by 6 bases, with 11 bases between. The chain's CDR3 is CASSYLGALEQYF. The CDR3 DNA follows: TGTGCCAGCAGTTACCTCGGGGCCCTCGAGCAGTACTTC.

The V call is TRBV6-1, the J call TRBJ2-3; no reliable D call. This CDR3 contains 13 residues. Trimming took 2 bases from V and 1 from J, leaving 4 bases between them. Germline V CDR1 and CDR2: MNHNS, SASEGT. CDR3 sequence (DNA): TGTGCCAGCAGTGAAAGGGGCACAGATACGCAGTATTTT. Protein sequence: CASSERGTDTQYF.

The CDR3 bases are TGTGCCAGCAGTTCCCTCGACCAGGCCAACGTCCTGACTTTC. It encodes CASSSLDQANVLTF. The chain combines TRBV6-5 with TRBJ2-6, with D unresolved. The CDR3 contains 14 residues. The V and J ends lost 4 bases and 6 bases respectively, with 10 bases between them. Germline V gives CDR1 MNHEY, CDR2 SVGAGI.

This sequence joins TRBV5-6 and TRBJ2-1, with D maybe TRBD1 (5 bases). The V and J ends lost 1 base and 1 base respectively, with 9 bases between them. CDR1 is SGHDT and CDR2 is YYEEEE in the germline V gene. This CDR3 region has 15 residues. The CDR3 loop reads CASSLSRVSYNEQFF. The DNA for the CDR3 is TGTGCCAGCAGCTTGTCCAGGGTTTCCTACAATGAGCAGTTCTTC.

For this clonotype: Likely a read error: the CDR3 ends without its conserved phenylalanine or tryptophan. The DNA is left out, because the CDR3 cannot be placed on it with certainty; the CDR3 is given as TCRdb lists it. The chain combines TRBV15 with TRBJ2-7; whether TRBD2, the table's D call, matches the DNA was not checked. The CDR3 numbers 12 amino acids, ends counted. Per germline, CDR1 LNHNV and CDR2 YYDKDF (reference sequence). The CDR3 loop is CATSGLSGRIVI.

This clonotype was recorded once. CDR3 in DNA: TGTGCCAGCAGCTTACCGGGGCACGGACAAGAGACCCAGTACTTC. Translation gives CASSLPGHGQETQYF. The J gene is TRBJ2-5, the V gene TRBV7-9; either TRBD1 or TRBD2 may fit D (5 bases each). Trimming stripped 2 bases from V and 2 bases from J, with 12 bases between. The length of the CDR3 is 15 residues. From germline, CDR1 is SEHNR and CDR2 FQNEAQ (reference sequence).

The chain links TRBV20-1 to TRBJ2-1, with D perhaps being TRBD1 or TRBD2 (6 bases each). The V end was cut by 3 bases, the J end by 2 bases, with 17 bases between. The CDR3 loop spans 16 amino acids. From germline, CDR1 is DFQATT and CDR2 SNEGSKA (reference sequence). The CDR3 region is CSASARGTSAYNEQFF. DNA of the CDR3: TGCAGTGCTAGCGCTAGGGGGACTTCGGCCTACAATGAGCAGTTCTTC.

The chain couples TRBV4-1 to TRBJ2-6; 12 bases line up with TRBD1. The J segment lost 1 base and the V segment lost 3 bases, leaving 7 bases of the junction unmatched. Germline loops: CDR1 MGHRA, CDR2 YSYEKL. The CDR3 runs to 19 residues. The CDR3, as DNA: TGCGCCAGCAGCCACGCCCCGGGACAGGGGGCGTCTGGGGCCAACGTCCTGACTTTC. Its protein is CASSHAPGQGASGANVLTF.

CDR3 in DNA: TGTGCCACTCAGCGGGCCCACGAGCAGTACTTC. Translating it yields CATQRAHEQYF. The chain carries TRBV6-5 and TRBJ2-7, with D tentatively TRBD2 (6 bases). The germline gives CDR1 MNHEY, CDR2 SVGAGI. The V end was cut by 10 bases, the J end by 5 bases, with 12 bases between. The CDR3 has 11 amino acids.

The chain joins TRBV6-5 to TRBJ1-6; D unresolved. The germline V gene encodes CDR1 MNHEY and CDR2 SVGAGI. V lost 7 bases and J lost 0, with 13 bases in between. The CDR3 has 16 amino acids. The CDR3 loop reads CASNVQPSSYNSPLHF. CDR3 bases: TGTGCCAGCAATGTACAGCCGAGCTCCTATAATTCACCCCTCCACTTT.

The sample holds a few counts of this clonotype. The chain couples TRBV20-1 to TRBJ2-5, with D unresolved. V dropped 5 bases and J dropped 6 bases, with 19 bases sitting between them. This CDR3 spans 14 amino acids. CDR1 DFQATT and CDR2 SNEGSKA come from the germline V gene (reference sequence). In DNA form, the CDR3 reads TGCAGTGCTTACAAAACTACCGACTCCAAGACCCAGTACTTC. As protein: CSAYKTTDSKTQYF.

The rearrangement joins TRBV6-5 to TRBJ2-5; D uncertain. The V gene's germline CDR1 is MNHEY and CDR2 SVGAGI. Deletions cut 11 bases from V and 3 bases from J, with 13 bases between. The CDR3 covers 12 residues. This CDR3 reads CAPLRQKETQYF. CDR3 nucleotide sequence: TGTGCCCCCCTCCGCCAGAAAGAGACCCAGTACTTC.

J is TRBJ2-5 and V is TRBV12-3 or TRBV12-4; D perhaps matches TRBD1 (6 bases). Between the trimmed V and J ends, which lost 6 bases and 1 base, there was a span of 12 bases. The CDR3 is 14 residues long. The CDR3 coding sequence is TGTGCCAGCAGCCGCCAGGGGTCCCAAGAGACCCAGTACTTC. This encodes CASSRQGSQETQYF.

This clonotype was recorded once. V gene TRBV11-2 combines with J gene TRBJ1-5, with D uncertain. CDR3 length equals 15 residues. Trimming stripped 0 bases from V and 3 bases from J, with 9 bases between. Germline loops: CDR1 SGHAT, CDR2 FQNNGV. The CDR3 DNA reads TGTGCCAGCAGCTTAGATAGATTAGCCAATCAGCCCCAGCATTTT. It encodes CASSLDRLANQPQHF.

The chain uses TRBV20-1 and TRBJ2-4, with D perhaps matching TRBD2 (5 bases). The CDR3 is made up of 16 amino acids. V gave up 3 bases and J gave up 0 bases, with 15 bases separating them. Germline CDR1 is DFQATT and CDR2 is SNEGSKA (reference sequence). In nucleotides, the CDR3 is TGCAGTGCTAGTCGAGCGGACCAGGTAGCCAAAAACATTCAGTACTTC. Amino acids: CSASRADQVAKNIQYF.